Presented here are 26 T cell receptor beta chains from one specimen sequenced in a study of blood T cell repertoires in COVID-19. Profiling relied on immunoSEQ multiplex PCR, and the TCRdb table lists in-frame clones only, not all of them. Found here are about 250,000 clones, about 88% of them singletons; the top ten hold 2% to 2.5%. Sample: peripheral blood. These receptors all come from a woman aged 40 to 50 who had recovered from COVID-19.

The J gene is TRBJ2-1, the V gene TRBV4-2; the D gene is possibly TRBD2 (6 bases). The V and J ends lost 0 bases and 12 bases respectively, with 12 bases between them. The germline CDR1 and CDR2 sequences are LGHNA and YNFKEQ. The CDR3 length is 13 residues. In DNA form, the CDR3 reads TGTGCCAGCAGCCAAGAGGTCAGCGGGTGGCAGTTCTTC. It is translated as CASSQEVSGWQFF.

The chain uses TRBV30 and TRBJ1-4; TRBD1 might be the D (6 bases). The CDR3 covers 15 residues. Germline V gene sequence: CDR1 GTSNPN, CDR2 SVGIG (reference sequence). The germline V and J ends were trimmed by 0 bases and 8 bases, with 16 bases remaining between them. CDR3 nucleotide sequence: TGTGCCTGGAGTGTACAGCGACAGGTCGGCGAAAAACTGTTTTTT. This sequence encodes CAWSVQRQVGEKLFF. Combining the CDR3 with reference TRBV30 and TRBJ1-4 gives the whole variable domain SQTIHQWPATLVQPVGSPLSLECTVEGTSNPNLYWYRQAAGRGLQLLFYSVGIGQISSEVPQNLSASRPQDRQFILSSKKLLLSDSGFYLCAWSVQRQVGEKLFFGSGTQLSVL.

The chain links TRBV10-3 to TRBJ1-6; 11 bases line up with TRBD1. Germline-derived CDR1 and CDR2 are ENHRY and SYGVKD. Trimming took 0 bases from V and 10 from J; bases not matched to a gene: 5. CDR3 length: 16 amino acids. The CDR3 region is CAISESRGQGGSPLHF. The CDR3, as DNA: TGTGCCATCAGTGAGTCGAGGGGACAGGGGGGCTCACCCCTCCACTTT.

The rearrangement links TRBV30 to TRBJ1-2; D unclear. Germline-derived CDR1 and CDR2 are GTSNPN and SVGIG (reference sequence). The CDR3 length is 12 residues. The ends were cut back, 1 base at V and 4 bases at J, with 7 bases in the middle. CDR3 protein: CAWSETSYGYTF. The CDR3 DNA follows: TGTGCCTGGAGTGAAACAAGCTATGGCTACACCTTC.

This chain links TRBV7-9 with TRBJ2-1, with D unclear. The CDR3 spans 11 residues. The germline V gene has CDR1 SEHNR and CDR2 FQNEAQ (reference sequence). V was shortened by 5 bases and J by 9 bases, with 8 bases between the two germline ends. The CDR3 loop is CASSPPVEQFF. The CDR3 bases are TGTGCCAGCAGCCCCCCCGTTGAGCAGTTCTTC.

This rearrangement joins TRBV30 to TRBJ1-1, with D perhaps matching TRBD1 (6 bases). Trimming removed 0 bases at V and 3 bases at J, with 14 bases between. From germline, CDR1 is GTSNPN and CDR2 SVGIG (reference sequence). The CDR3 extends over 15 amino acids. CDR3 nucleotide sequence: TGTGCCTGGAGTGTGCACAGGGCGGGGGACACTGAAGCTTTCTTT. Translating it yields CAWSVHRAGDTEAFF.

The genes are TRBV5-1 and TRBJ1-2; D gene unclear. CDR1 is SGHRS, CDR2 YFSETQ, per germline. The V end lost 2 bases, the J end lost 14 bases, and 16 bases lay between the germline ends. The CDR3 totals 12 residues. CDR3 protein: CASSFDASRCTF. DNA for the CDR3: TGCGCCAGCAGCTTTGACGCTTCGAGGTGTACCTTC.

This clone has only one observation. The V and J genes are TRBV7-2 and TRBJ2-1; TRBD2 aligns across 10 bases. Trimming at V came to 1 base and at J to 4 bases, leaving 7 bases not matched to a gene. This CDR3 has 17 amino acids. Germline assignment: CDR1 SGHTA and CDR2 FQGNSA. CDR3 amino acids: CASSLEEREGLYNEQFF. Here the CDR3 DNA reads TGTGCCAGCAGCTTAGAGGAGCGGGAGGGGCTATACAATGAGCAGTTCTTC.

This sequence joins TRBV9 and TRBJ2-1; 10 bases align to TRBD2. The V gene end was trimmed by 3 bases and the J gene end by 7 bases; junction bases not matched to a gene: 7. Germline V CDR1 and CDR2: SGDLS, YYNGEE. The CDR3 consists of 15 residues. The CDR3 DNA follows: TGTGCCAGCAGCGCCTCAGCGGGAGGGGGGAATGAGCAGTTCTTC. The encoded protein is CASSASAGGGNEQFF.

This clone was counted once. The CDR3 DNA sequence: TGTGCCAGCAGCCAAGTCCCATCCTCCTACGAGCAGTACTTC. It specifies CASSQVPSSYEQYF. This chain uses TRBV3-1 (or the pseudogene TRBV3-2) with TRBJ2-7; no clear D. Germline V gene sequence: CDR1 LGHDT, CDR2 YNNKEL (reference sequence). Deletions cut 1 base from V and 0 bases from J, with 7 bases between. CDR3 size: 14 residues.

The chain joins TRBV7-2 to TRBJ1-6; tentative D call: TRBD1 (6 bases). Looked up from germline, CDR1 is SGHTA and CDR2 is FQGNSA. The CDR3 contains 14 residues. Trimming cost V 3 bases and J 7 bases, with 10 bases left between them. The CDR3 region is CASSFDRMNSPLHF. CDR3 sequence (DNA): TGTGCCAGCAGCTTCGACAGGATGAATTCACCCCTCCACTTT.

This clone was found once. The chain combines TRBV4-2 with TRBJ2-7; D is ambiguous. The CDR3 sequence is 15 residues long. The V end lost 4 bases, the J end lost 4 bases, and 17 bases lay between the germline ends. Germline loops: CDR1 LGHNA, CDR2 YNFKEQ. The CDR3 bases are TGTGCCAGCAGCCTACAAAGAATACCCTCTTACGAGCAGTACTTC. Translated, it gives CASSLQRIPSYEQYF.

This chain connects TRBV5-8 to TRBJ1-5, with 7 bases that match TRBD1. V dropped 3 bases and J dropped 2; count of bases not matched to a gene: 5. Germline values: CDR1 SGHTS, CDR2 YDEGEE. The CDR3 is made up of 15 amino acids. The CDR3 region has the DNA TGTGCCAGCAGCTGGCGCGGACAGGGCAATCAGCCCCAGCATTTT. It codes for CASSWRGQGNQPQHF.

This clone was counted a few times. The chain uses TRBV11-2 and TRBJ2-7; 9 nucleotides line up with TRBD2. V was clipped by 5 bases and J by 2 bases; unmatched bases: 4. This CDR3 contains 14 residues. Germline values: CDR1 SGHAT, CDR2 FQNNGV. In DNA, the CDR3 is TGTGCCAGCAGCGCTAGCGGGATACCCTACGAGCAGTACTTC. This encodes CASSASGIPYEQYF.

CDR3: CASTPRGPEAFF. CDR3 in DNA: TGTGCCAGCACCCCACGGGGTCCTGAAGCTTTCTTT. The genes are TRBV12-3 or TRBV12-4 and TRBJ1-1; D is undetermined. Trimming stripped 7 bases from V and 6 bases from J, with 12 bases between. The CDR3 runs 12 residues.

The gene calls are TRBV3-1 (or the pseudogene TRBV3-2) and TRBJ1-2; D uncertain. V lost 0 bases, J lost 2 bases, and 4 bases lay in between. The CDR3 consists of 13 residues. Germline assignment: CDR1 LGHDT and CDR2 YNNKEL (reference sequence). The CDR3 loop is CASSQDLNYGYTF. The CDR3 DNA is TGTGCCAGCAGCCAAGATCTCAACTATGGCTACACCTTC.

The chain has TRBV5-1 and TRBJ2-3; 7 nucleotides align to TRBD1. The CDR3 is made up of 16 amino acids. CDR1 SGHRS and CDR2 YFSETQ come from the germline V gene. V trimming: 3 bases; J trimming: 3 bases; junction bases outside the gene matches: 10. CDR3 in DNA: TGCGCCAGCAGCTCCCCCATGGACAGGTGGACAGATACGCAGTATTTT. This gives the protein CASSSPMDRWTDTQYF. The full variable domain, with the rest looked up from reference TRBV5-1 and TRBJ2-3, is KAGVTQTPRYLIKTRGQQVTLSCSPISGHRSVSWYQQTPGQGLQFLFEYFSETQRNKGNFPGRFSGRQFSNSRSEMNVSTLELGDSALYLCASSSPMDRWTDTQYFGPGTRLTVL.

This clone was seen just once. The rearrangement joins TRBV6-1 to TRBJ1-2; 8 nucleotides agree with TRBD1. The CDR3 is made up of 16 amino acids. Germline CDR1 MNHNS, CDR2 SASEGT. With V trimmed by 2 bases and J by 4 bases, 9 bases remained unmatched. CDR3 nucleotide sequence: TGTGCCAGCAGTGAAACAGGAGGAACAGGGGGCTATGGCTACACCTTC. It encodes CASSETGGTGGYGYTF.

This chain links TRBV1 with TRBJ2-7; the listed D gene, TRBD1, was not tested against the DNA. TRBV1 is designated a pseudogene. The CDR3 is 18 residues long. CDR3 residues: CTSSQDLDNRTGFYEQYF. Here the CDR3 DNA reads TGCACCAGCAGCCAAGATCTTGACAACCGGACAGGATTCTACGAGCAGTACTTC.

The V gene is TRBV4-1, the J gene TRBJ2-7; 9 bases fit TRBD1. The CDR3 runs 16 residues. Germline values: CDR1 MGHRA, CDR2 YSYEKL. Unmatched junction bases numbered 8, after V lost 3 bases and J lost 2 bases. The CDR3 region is CASSQVPGQGTYEQYF. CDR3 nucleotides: TGCGCCAGCAGCCAGGTGCCGGGACAGGGAACCTACGAGCAGTACTTC.

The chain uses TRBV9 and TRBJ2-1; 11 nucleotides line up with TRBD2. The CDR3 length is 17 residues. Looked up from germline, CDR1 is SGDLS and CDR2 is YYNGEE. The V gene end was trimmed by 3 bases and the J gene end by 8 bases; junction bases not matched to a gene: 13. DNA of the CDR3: TGTGCCAGCAGCGCCTCTTTAGCGGGGGGGCTAGAACATGAGCAGTTCTTC. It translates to CASSASLAGGLEHEQFF.

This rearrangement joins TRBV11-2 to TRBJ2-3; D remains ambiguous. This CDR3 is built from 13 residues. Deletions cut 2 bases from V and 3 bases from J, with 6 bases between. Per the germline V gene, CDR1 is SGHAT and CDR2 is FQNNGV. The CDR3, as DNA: TGTGCCAGCAGCTTATTAGAAACAGATACGCAGTATTTT. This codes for CASSLLETDTQYF.

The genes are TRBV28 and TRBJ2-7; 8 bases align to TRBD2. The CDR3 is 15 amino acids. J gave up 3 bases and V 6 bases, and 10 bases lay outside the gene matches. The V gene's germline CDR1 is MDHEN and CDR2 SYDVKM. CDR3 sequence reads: CASSSSGRGSYEQYF. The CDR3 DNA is TGTGCCAGCAGCTCAAGCGGGAGAGGAAGCTACGAGCAGTACTTC.

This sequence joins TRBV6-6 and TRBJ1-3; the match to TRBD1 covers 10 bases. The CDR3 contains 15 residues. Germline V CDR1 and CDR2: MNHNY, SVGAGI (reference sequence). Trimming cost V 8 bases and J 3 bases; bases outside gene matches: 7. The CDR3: CASQRGQGFGNTIYF. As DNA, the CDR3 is TGTGCCAGCCAAAGGGGACAGGGGTTTGGAAACACCATATATTTT.

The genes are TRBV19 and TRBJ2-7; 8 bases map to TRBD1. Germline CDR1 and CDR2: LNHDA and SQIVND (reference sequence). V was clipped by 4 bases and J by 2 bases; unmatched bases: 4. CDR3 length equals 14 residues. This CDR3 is CASSSPGQAYEQYF. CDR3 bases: TGTGCCAGTAGTAGCCCGGGACAGGCCTACGAGCAGTACTTC.

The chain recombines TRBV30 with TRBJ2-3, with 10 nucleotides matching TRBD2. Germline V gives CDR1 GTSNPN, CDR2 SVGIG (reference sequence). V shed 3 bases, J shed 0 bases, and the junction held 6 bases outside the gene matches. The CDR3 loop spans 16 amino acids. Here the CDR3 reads CAWSQGLAASTDTQYF. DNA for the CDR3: TGTGCCTGGAGCCAAGGACTAGCGGCTAGCACAGATACGCAGTATTTT.